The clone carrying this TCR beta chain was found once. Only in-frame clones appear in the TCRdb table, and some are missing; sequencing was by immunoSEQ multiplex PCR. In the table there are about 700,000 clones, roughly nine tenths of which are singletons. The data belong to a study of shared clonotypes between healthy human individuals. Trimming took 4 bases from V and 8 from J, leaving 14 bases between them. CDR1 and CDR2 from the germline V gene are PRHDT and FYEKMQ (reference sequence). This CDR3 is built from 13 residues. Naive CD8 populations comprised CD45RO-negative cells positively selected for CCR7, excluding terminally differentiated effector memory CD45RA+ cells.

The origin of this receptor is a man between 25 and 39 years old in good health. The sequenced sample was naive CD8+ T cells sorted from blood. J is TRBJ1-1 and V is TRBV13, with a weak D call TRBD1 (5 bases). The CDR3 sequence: CASSSDSTDEAFF. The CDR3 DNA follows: TGTGCCAGCAGCTCAGACAGCACTGACGAAGCTTTCTTT.